This entry concerns a single TCR beta chain. Its antigen is as yet unknown. The sample belongs to a study of T cells after yellow fever vaccination. By 5'RACE template switching, TCR cDNA was produced, with a universal primer site and UMIs added in the process. TCRdb called the 5' RACE reads again in MiXCR, with one record for every CDR3 protein. The data show a few hundred thousand distinct CDR3 sequences, with 8.7% seen just once and more than 15% held by the top ten. Study-wide points: Post-booster samples contained most primary-vaccination clones (approximately 96% CD4, almost 90% CD8).

J gave up 3 bases and V 5 bases, and 8 bases lay outside the gene matches. The CDR3 is 14 residues long. Germline V gene sequence: CDR1 DFQATT, CDR2 SNEGSKA (reference sequence). The TCR originated in a man younger than 35 who received the YFV17D yellow fever vaccine. Sample: PBMCs, taken on the day of the first yellow fever vaccination. V and J are TRBV20-1 and TRBJ1-2, with 8 bases that match TRBD1. The CDR3 protein is CSAWVTGVDYGYTF. For the CDR3, the DNA is TGCAGTGCTTGGGTGACAGGGGTCGACTATGGCTACACCTTC.